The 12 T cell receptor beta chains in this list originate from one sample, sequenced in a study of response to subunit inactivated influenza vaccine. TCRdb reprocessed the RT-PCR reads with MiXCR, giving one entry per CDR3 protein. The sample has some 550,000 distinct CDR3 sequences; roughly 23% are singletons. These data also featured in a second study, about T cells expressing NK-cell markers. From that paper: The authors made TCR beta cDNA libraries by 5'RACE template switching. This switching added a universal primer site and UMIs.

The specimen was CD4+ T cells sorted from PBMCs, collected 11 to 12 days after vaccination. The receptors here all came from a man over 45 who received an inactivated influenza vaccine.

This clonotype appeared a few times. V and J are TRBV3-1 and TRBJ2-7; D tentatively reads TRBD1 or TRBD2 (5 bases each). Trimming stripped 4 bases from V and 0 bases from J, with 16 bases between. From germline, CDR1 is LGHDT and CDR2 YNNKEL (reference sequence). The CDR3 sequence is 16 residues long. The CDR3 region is CASSPAQGPISYEQYF. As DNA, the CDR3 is TGTGCCAGCAGCCCAGCCCAGGGACCGATCTCCTACGAGCAGTACTTC.

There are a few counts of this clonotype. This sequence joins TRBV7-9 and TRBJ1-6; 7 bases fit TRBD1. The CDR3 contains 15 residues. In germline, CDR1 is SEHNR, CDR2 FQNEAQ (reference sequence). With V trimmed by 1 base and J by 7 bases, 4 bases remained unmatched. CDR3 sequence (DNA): TGTGCCAGCAGCTTAGGAGGGACAGACAATTCACCCCTCCACTTT. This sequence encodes CASSLGGTDNSPLHF.

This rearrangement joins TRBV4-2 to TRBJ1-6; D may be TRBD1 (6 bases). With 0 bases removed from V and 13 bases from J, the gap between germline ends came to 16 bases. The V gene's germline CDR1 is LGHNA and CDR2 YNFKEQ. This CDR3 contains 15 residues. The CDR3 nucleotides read TGTGCCAGCAGCCAAGATCTAGACCCGAGGGGGCCCCTCCACTTT. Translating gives CASSQDLDPRGPLHF.

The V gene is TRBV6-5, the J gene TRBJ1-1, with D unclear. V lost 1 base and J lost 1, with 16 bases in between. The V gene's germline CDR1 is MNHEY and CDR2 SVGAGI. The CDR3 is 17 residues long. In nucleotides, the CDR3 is TGTGCCAGCAGTTACTTCCCCCCCGGTACTCGGAACACTGAAGCTTTCTTT. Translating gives CASSYFPPGTRNTEAFF.

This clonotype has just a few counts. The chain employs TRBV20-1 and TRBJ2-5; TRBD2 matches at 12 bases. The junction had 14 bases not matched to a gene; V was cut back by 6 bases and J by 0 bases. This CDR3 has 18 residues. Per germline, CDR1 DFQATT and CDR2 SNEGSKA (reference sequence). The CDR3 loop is CSAPSGRGRMIDQETQYF. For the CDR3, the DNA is TGCAGTGCGCCTAGCGGGAGGGGTAGAATGATAGACCAAGAGACCCAGTACTTC.

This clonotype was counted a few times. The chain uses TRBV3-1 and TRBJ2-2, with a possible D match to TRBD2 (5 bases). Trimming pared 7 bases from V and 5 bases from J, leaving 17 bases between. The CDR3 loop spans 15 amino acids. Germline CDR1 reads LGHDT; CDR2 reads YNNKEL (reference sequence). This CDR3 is CASTHKGRGTGELFF. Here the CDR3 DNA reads TGTGCCAGCACTCATAAAGGAAGAGGGACCGGGGAGCTGTTTTTT.

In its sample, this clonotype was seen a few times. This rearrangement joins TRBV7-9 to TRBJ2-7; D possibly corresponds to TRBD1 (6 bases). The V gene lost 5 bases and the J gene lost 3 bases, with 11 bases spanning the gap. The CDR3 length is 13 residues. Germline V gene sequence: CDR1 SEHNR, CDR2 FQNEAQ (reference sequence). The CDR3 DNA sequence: TGTGCCAGCAGCACAGGGCTGAACTACGAGCAGTACTTC. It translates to CASSTGLNYEQYF.

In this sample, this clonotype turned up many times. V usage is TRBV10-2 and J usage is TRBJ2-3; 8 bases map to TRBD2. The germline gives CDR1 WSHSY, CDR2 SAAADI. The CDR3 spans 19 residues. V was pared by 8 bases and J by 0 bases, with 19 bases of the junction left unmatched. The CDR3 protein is CASQSGGLLRLRSTDTQYF. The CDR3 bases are TGCGCCAGCCAGAGCGGGGGACTTCTCCGCCTCAGGAGCACAGATACGCAGTATTTT.

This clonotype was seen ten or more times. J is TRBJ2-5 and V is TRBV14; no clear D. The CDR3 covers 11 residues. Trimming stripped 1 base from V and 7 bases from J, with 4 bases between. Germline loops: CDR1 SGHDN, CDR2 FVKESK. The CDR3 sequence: CASSQVRTQYF. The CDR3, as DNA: TGTGCCAGCAGCCAAGTACGGACCCAGTACTTC.

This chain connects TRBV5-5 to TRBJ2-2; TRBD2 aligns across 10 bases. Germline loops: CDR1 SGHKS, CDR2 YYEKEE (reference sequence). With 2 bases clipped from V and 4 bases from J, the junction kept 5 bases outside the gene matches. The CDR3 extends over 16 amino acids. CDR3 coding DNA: TGTGCCAGCAGCTTTAGCGGGGGGTTGACCACCGGGGAGCTGTTTTTT. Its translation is CASSFSGGLTTGELFF. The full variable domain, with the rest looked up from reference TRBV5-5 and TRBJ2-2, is DAGVTQSPTHLIKTRGQQVTLRCSPISGHKSVSWYQQVLGQGPQFIFQYYEKEERGRGNFPDRFSARQFPNYSSELNVNALLLGDSALYLCASSFSGGLTTGELFFGEGSRLTVL.

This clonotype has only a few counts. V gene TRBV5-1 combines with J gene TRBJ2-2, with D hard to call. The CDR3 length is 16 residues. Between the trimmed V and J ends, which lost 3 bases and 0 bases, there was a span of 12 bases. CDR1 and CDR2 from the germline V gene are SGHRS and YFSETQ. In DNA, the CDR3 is TGCGCCAGCAGCTCTAATATTAGATCGAACACCGGGGAGCTGTTTTTT. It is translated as CASSSNIRSNTGELFF.

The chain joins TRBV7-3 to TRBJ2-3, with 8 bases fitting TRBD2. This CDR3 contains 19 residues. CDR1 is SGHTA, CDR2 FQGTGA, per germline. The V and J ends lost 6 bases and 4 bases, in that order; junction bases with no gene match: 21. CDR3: CASSLLGGEIAGSADTQYF. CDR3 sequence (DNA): TGTGCCAGCAGTTTATTGGGAGGGGAAATAGCGGGATCGGCAGATACGCAGTATTTT.